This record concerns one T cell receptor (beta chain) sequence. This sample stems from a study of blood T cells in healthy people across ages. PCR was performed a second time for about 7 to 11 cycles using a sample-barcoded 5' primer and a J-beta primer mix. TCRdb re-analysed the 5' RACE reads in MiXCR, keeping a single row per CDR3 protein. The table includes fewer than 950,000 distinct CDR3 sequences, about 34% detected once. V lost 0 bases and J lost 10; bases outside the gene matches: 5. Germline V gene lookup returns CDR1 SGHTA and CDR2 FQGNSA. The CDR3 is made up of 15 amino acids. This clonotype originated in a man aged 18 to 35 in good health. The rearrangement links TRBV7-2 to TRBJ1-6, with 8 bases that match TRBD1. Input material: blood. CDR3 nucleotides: TGTGCCAGCAGCTTAGCGCAGGGGGCAGGGTCACCCCTCCACTTT. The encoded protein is CASSLAQGAGSPLHF.